The rows below give T cell receptor beta chains drawn from one sample of a study of blood T cell repertoires in COVID-19. Using immunoSEQ multiplex PCR, the repertoire was profiled, and TCRdb retains in-frame clones only, with some absent. Among about 88,000 clones listed, around 87% were seen once. Sequenced input: peripheral blood. Source of these receptors: a male donor with acute or convalescent COVID-19. Both conserved end residues are part of each CDR3. D genes are given only for firm matches. Clone size appears in some rows only: once, few, many, or a class for an expanded clone.

CDR3 DNA: TGTGCCAGCATTAAAGACAGGGGGCAGCGGTATGGCTACACCTTC
CDR3 protein: CASIKDRGQRYGYTF
D gene: TRBD1
V gene: TRBV2
clone size: -
J gene: TRBJ1-2

CDR3 DNA: TGTGCCAGCAGCCCAAGCACAGATACGCAGTATTTT
CDR3 protein: CASSPSTDTQYF
D gene: -
V gene: TRBV14
clone size: -
J gene: TRBJ2-3

CDR3 DNA: TGTGCCAGCAGCTTGGACAGAGTCGCAAATTCACCCCTCCACTTT
CDR3 protein: CASSLDRVANSPLHF
D gene: -
V gene: TRBV5-4
clone size: -
J gene: TRBJ1-6

CDR3 DNA: TGTGCCAGCAGTTCCCGTCCCTTAAATGCTTTCTTT
CDR3 protein: CASSSRPLNAFF
D gene: -
V gene: TRBV28
clone size: once
J gene: TRBJ1-1

CDR3 DNA: TGTGCCAGCAGTTTAGCGGGGGGGCCCAGCAATGAGCAGTTCTTC
CDR3 protein: CASSLAGGPSNEQFF
D gene: TRBD2
V gene: TRBV28
clone size: -
J gene: TRBJ2-1

CDR3 DNA: TGCGCCAGCAGCCAAGAAGGTCGGGGGGGCGGAGGTGAGACCCAGTACTTC
CDR3 protein: CASSQEGRGGGGETQYF
D gene: TRBD2
V gene: TRBV4-1
clone size: -
J gene: TRBJ2-5

CDR3 DNA: TGTGCCAGCAGCACCGGGACAGCGAACTACGAGCAGTACTTC
CDR3 protein: CASSTGTANYEQYF
D gene: TRBD1
V gene: TRBV7-8
clone size: -
J gene: TRBJ2-7

CDR3 DNA: TGTGCCATCACCGACAGGGGGCAAGGCTACACCTTC
CDR3 protein: CAITDRGQGYTF
D gene: TRBD1
V gene: TRBV10-3
clone size: -
J gene: TRBJ1-2

CDR3 DNA: TGTGCCAGCAGCGGCAGGACAGGGGGTAGGACCGGGGAGCTGTTTTTT
CDR3 protein: CASSGRTGGRTGELFF
D gene: TRBD1
V gene: TRBV5-4
clone size: -
J gene: TRBJ2-2

CDR3 DNA: TGTGCCAGCCGCCTAGGACATGGGGAGCAGTACTTC
CDR3 protein: CASRLGHGEQYF
D gene: -
V gene: TRBV28
clone size: -
J gene: TRBJ2-7

CDR3 DNA: TGTGCCAGTAGTATTGCAACAGGGGGAGAAAAACTGTTTTTT
CDR3 protein: CASSIATGGEKLFF
D gene: TRBD1
V gene: TRBV19
clone size: -
J gene: TRBJ1-4

CDR3 DNA: TGTGCCAGCAGTTACTCGGGGCTGACAGATACGCAGTATTTT
CDR3 protein: CASSYSGLTDTQYF
D gene: -
V gene: TRBV6-5
clone size: once
J gene: TRBJ2-3

CDR3 DNA: TGTGCCAGCAGTTTAGGAGGGCAGGCTGGAAACACCATATATTTT
CDR3 protein: CASSLGGQAGNTIYF
D gene: -
V gene: TRBV6-5
clone size: -
J gene: TRBJ1-3

CDR3 DNA: TGTGCCACCAGTGATTCTGCAGGGATAACAGATACGCAGTATTTT
CDR3 protein: CATSDSAGITDTQYF
D gene: -
V gene: TRBV24-1
clone size: -
J gene: TRBJ2-3

CDR3 DNA: TGTGCCATCAGTGAGGGACTAGCGGGGGGAAGTGAGCAGTTCTTC
CDR3 protein: CAISEGLAGGSEQFF
D gene: TRBD2
V gene: TRBV10-3
clone size: few
J gene: TRBJ2-1

CDR3 DNA: TGTGCCAGCAGTTTAAACAGGGCCGGGGAGCTGTTTTTT
CDR3 protein: CASSLNRAGELFF
D gene: -
V gene: TRBV28
clone size: -
J gene: TRBJ2-2

CDR3 DNA: TGCGCCAGCAGCTTGGTCGGGATACTCTCTGGAAACACCATATATTTT
CDR3 protein: CASSLVGILSGNTIYF
D gene: -
V gene: TRBV5-1
clone size: -
J gene: TRBJ1-3

CDR3 DNA: TGTGCCAGTAGTAATAGGGGGCCTAATGAAAAACTGTTTTTT
CDR3 protein: CASSNRGPNEKLFF
D gene: TRBD1
V gene: TRBV19
clone size: -
J gene: TRBJ1-4

CDR3 DNA: TGTGCCAGCAGCGTTCTGACAGAAGCTTTCTTT
CDR3 protein: CASSVLTEAFF
D gene: -
V gene: TRBV25-1
clone size: -
J gene: TRBJ1-1

CDR3 DNA: TGTGCCAGCAGCTCAAACGCAGGGTCCGAGCAGTACTTC
CDR3 protein: CASSSNAGSEQYF
D gene: -
V gene: TRBV25-1
clone size: -
J gene: TRBJ2-7

CDR3 DNA: TGTGCCAGCAGCTTAGGGACAGCCCCGCCCCAGTACTTC
CDR3 protein: CASSLGTAPPQYF
D gene: TRBD1
V gene: TRBV7-3
clone size: -
J gene: TRBJ2-5

CDR3 DNA: TGTGCCAGCAGCCTCAGTTCAACTAATGAAAAACTGTTTTTT
CDR3 protein: CASSLSSTNEKLFF
D gene: -
V gene: TRBV3-1/TRBV3-2
clone size: -
J gene: TRBJ1-4

CDR3 DNA: TGTGCCAGCAGCCCGGGACAGGGGAGTTTCAATGAGCAGTTCTTC
CDR3 protein: CASSPGQGSFNEQFF
D gene: TRBD1
V gene: TRBV14
clone size: -
J gene: TRBJ2-1

CDR3 DNA: TGTGCCAGCAGTCGTCCTGGACAGGGGGCGGTTGAGTTCTTC
CDR3 protein: CASSRPGQGAVEFF
D gene: TRBD1
V gene: TRBV6-1
clone size: -
J gene: TRBJ2-1

CDR3 DNA: TGTGCCATCAGTGTCCGACAGGAACCTGAAGCTTTCTTT
CDR3 protein: CAISVRQEPEAFF
D gene: -
V gene: TRBV10-3
clone size: once
J gene: TRBJ1-1

CDR3 DNA: TGTGCCAGTAGTATCCGAGTTGCAACTAATGAAAAACTGTTTTTT
CDR3 protein: CASSIRVATNEKLFF
D gene: -
V gene: TRBV19
clone size: -
J gene: TRBJ1-4

CDR3 DNA: TGTGCCAGCAGCCCCGGGACAGGGGGCCCGAACACTGAAGCTTTCTTT
CDR3 protein: CASSPGTGGPNTEAFF
D gene: TRBD1
V gene: TRBV11-2
clone size: few
J gene: TRBJ1-1

CDR3 DNA: TGTGCCAGCAGCCAAGGGGGCACCACCTATACGCAGTATTTT
CDR3 protein: CASSQGGTTYTQYF
D gene: TRBD1
V gene: TRBV2
clone size: -
J gene: TRBJ2-3

CDR3 DNA: TGTGCCAGCAGTTTCCAACTCCGACCCGGGACAGGGATCGGGGAGACCCAGTACTTC
CDR3 protein: CASSFQLRPGTGIGETQYF
D gene: TRBD1
V gene: TRBV27
clone size: -
J gene: TRBJ2-5

CDR3 DNA: TGCGCCAGCAGCCCGGGACTAGCGGGGGGGCCAGCGAATGAGCAGTTCTTC
CDR3 protein: CASSPGLAGGPANEQFF
D gene: TRBD2
V gene: TRBV5-1
clone size: -
J gene: TRBJ2-1

CDR3 DNA: TGCAGCGTTGGAGTTAGCGGTGAGACCCAGTACTTC
CDR3 protein: CSVGVSGETQYF
D gene: -
V gene: TRBV29-1
clone size: -
J gene: TRBJ2-5

CDR3 DNA: TGTGCCAGCAGTAGAGCGACGCTACACACAGATACGCAGTATTTT
CDR3 protein: CASSRATLHTDTQYF
D gene: -
V gene: TRBV28
clone size: once
J gene: TRBJ2-3

CDR3 DNA: TGTGCCAGCAGCAAGGACAGGGCCTACTACGAGCAGTACTTC
CDR3 protein: CASSKDRAYYEQYF
D gene: TRBD1
V gene: TRBV7-6
clone size: -
J gene: TRBJ2-7

CDR3 DNA: TGTGCCAGCAGTCTACAGGGGGCCGGCTATGGCTACACCTTC
CDR3 protein: CASSLQGAGYGYTF
D gene: TRBD1
V gene: TRBV27
clone size: -
J gene: TRBJ1-2

CDR3 DNA: TGTGCCAGCAGCCTCCAGGGTGACGGTTCACCCCTCCACTTT
CDR3 protein: CASSLQGDGSPLHF
D gene: -
V gene: TRBV6-2/TRBV6-3
clone size: -
J gene: TRBJ1-6

CDR3 DNA: TGTGCCAGCACCCACCGGACGGGATTCTCTGGAAACACCATATATTTT
CDR3 protein: CASTHRTGFSGNTIYF
D gene: -
V gene: TRBV28
clone size: once
J gene: TRBJ1-3

CDR3 DNA: TGTGCCAGCAGCCCGGGACGGGGGATAGCTAACTATGGCTACACCTTC
CDR3 protein: CASSPGRGIANYGYTF
D gene: -
V gene: TRBV5-6
clone size: -
J gene: TRBJ1-2

CDR3 DNA: TGTGCCAGCAGCGTAGCCCCAACTTTGGCGGGGGGTAACAATGAGCAGTTCTTC
CDR3 protein: CASSVAPTLAGGNNEQFF
D gene: TRBD2
V gene: TRBV9
clone size: -
J gene: TRBJ2-1

CDR3 DNA: TGTGCCAGCTCTACCCTACCGGGACAAGCCACCGGGGAGCTGTTTTTT
CDR3 protein: CASSTLPGQATGELFF
D gene: -
V gene: TRBV18
clone size: -
J gene: TRBJ2-2

CDR3 DNA: TGTGCCAGCAGCTTAGGGGAGGGGGACTTCACCTTC
CDR3 protein: CASSLGEGDFTF
D gene: -
V gene: TRBV7-9
clone size: once
J gene: TRBJ1-2

CDR3 DNA: TGTGCCAGCAGTTTATCGGCACCTACCCAGGGGATCATTGGAAACACCATATATTTT
CDR3 protein: CASSLSAPTQGIIGNTIYF
D gene: -
V gene: TRBV27
clone size: -
J gene: TRBJ1-3

CDR3 DNA: TGTGCCACAGCGGAGCGGACAGAGAACACTGAAGCTTTCTTT
CDR3 protein: CATAERTENTEAFF
D gene: -
V gene: TRBV6-5
clone size: -
J gene: TRBJ1-1

CDR3 DNA: TGTGCCAGCCGGCAGGAGGAATATTCACCCCTCCACTTT
CDR3 protein: CASRQEEYSPLHF
D gene: -
V gene: TRBV7-9
clone size: -
J gene: TRBJ1-6

CDR3 DNA: TGTGCCAGCGGGGGCGTCCTCTCTGGAAACACCATATATTTT
CDR3 protein: CASGGVLSGNTIYF
D gene: -
V gene: TRBV6-5
clone size: -
J gene: TRBJ1-3

CDR3 DNA: TGTGCCAGCAGCTTGAGCGGATCCTACGAGCAGTACTTC
CDR3 protein: CASSLSGSYEQYF
D gene: -
V gene: TRBV7-2
clone size: -
J gene: TRBJ2-7

CDR3 DNA: TGTGCCAGCAGTTTAACCCCGGGACTCAGGAACACTGAAGCTTTCTTT
CDR3 protein: CASSLTPGLRNTEAFF
D gene: -
V gene: TRBV27
clone size: -
J gene: TRBJ1-1

CDR3 DNA: TGTGCCACAAATTCCCTACAGGGGCCTAACACTGAAGCTTTCTTT
CDR3 protein: CATNSLQGPNTEAFF
D gene: TRBD1
V gene: TRBV10-3
clone size: -
J gene: TRBJ1-1

CDR3 DNA: TGTGCCAGCAGTTACAGACAGGGGAGCACCGGGGAGCTGTTTTTT
CDR3 protein: CASSYRQGSTGELFF
D gene: TRBD1
V gene: TRBV6-5
clone size: -
J gene: TRBJ2-2

CDR3 DNA: TGTGCCAGCAGCTTAGTGCAGGGGGCAGCTGGAAACACCATATATTTT
CDR3 protein: CASSLVQGAAGNTIYF
D gene: TRBD1
V gene: TRBV7-8
clone size: -
J gene: TRBJ1-3

CDR3 DNA: TGTGCCAGCAGCTTGGACGGGAATAATCAGCCCCAGCATTTT
CDR3 protein: CASSLDGNNQPQHF
D gene: -
V gene: TRBV5-4
clone size: -
J gene: TRBJ1-5

CDR3 DNA: TGTGCCAGCAGCCCTCGGGACAGCTACGAGCAGTACTTC
CDR3 protein: CASSPRDSYEQYF
D gene: TRBD1
V gene: TRBV5-4
clone size: -
J gene: TRBJ2-7

CDR3 DNA: TGCGCCAGCAGCTCAGACGGGGCCCGGGGGGAGACCCAGTACTTC
CDR3 protein: CASSSDGARGETQYF
D gene: -
V gene: TRBV5-1
clone size: -
J gene: TRBJ2-5

CDR3 DNA: TGTGCCTGGAAGGCTCGAAACGGGGATGAGCAGTTCTTC
CDR3 protein: CAWKARNGDEQFF
D gene: -
V gene: TRBV30
clone size: -
J gene: TRBJ2-1

CDR3 DNA: TGTGCCAGCTCACCTACAGGAGATGGCTACACCTTC
CDR3 protein: CASSPTGDGYTF
D gene: -
V gene: TRBV18
clone size: -
J gene: TRBJ1-2

CDR3 DNA: TGCGCCAGCAGCCCGAGGACTGGATACAATGAGCAGTTCTTC
CDR3 protein: CASSPRTGYNEQFF
D gene: -
V gene: TRBV5-1
clone size: -
J gene: TRBJ2-1

CDR3 DNA: TGTGCCAGTGCTGGCGGATTAAAAGCAGGCTACACCTTC
CDR3 protein: CASAGGLKAGYTF
D gene: -
V gene: TRBV19
clone size: -
J gene: TRBJ1-2

CDR3 DNA: TGTGCCAGCAGCCCAGCGGGGGTTGGAGAGACCCAGTACTTC
CDR3 protein: CASSPAGVGETQYF
D gene: TRBD2
V gene: TRBV7-6
clone size: -
J gene: TRBJ2-5

CDR3 DNA: TGTGCCACCAGTCGGAGGGCACAGCCGAACACTGAAGCTTTCTTT
CDR3 protein: CATSRRAQPNTEAFF
D gene: -
V gene: TRBV24-1
clone size: -
J gene: TRBJ1-1